The source of this TCR beta chain is a study of blood T cell repertoires in COVID-19. For the study at large: Acute and convalescent COVID-19 samples came from the United States, Italy and Spain.

Germline V CDR1 and CDR2: MNHNS, SASEGT. CDR3 length equals 15 residues. The J segment lost 8 bases and the V segment lost 0 bases, leaving 6 bases of the junction unmatched. The method was immunoSEQ multiplex PCR; TCRdb's version includes in-frame clones alone and lacks a portion of them. Of around 340,000 clones listed, 70% to 90% are singletons. Participants came from about two dozen US areas, aged roughly 18 to 89 years. The source of this sequence is a woman between 35 and 50 years old with acute COVID-19. The rearrangement uses TRBV6-1 and TRBJ2-1, with 8 positions matching TRBD2. Material for sequencing was PBMCs or T cells enriched from blood (not recorded which). CDR3 residues: CASSEASSGGDEQFF. In DNA, the CDR3 is TGTGCCAGCAGTGAAGCTTCTTCGGGGGGGGATGAGCAGTTCTTC.